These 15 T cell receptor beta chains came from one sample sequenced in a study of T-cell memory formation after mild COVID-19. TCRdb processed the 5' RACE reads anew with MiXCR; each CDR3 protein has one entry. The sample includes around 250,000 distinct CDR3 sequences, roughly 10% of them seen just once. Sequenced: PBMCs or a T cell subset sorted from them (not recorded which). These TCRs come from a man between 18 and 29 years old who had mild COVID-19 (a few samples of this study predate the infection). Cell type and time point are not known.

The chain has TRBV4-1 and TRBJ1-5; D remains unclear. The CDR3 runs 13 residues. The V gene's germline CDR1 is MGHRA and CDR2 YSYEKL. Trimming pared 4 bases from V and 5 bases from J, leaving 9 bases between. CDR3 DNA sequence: TGCGCCAGCAGCCCTCAGGTCGATCAGCCCCAGCATTTT. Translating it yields CASSPQVDQPQHF.

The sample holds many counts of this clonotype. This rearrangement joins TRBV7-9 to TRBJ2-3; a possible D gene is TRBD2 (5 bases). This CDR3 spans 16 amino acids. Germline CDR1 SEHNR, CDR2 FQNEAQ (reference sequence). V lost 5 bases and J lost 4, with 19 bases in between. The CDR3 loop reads CASSARAVSKADTQYF. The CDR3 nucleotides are TGTGCCAGCAGCGCTAGAGCGGTCTCTAAGGCAGATACGCAGTATTTT.

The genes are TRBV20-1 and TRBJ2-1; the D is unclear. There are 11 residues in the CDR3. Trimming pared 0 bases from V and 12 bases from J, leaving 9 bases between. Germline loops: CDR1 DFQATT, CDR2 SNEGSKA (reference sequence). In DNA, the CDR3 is TGCAGTGCTAGAGAAACCCCCATGCAGTTCTTC. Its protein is CSARETPMQFF.

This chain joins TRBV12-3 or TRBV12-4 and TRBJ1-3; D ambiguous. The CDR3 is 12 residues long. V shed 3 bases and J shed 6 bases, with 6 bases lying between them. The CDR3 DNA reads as TGTGCCAGCAGTTTCGGGGAAAACACCATATATTTT. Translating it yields CASSFGENTIYF.

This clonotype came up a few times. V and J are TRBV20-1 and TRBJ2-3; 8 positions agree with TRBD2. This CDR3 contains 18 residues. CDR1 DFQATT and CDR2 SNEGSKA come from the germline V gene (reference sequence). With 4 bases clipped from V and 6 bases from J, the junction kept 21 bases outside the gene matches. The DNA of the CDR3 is TGCAGTGCTACCGCCGCTACCTTCCGGGGGGGGCGTGGCGATACGCAGTATTTT. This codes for CSATAATFRGGRGDTQYF.

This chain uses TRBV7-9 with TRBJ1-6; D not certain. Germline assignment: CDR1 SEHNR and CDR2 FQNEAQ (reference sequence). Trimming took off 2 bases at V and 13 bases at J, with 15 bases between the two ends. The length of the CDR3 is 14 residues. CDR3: CASSLSDGRVPLHF. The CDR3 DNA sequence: TGTGCCAGCAGCTTATCTGATGGCCGGGTTCCCCTCCACTTT.

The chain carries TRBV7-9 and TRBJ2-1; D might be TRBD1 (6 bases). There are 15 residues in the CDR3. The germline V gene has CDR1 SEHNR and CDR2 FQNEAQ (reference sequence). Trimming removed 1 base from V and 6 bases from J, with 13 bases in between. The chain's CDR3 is CASSLVSLGGNEQFF. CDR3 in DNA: TGTGCCAGCAGCTTAGTCTCCCTAGGGGGCAATGAGCAGTTCTTC.

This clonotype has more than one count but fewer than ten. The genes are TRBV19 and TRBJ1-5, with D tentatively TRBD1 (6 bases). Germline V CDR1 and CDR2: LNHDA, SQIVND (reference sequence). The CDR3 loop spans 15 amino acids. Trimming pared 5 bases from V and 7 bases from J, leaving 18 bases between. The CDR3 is CASSALQGLGQPQHF. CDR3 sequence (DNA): TGTGCCAGTAGTGCATTACAGGGTCTTGGGCAGCCCCAGCATTTT.

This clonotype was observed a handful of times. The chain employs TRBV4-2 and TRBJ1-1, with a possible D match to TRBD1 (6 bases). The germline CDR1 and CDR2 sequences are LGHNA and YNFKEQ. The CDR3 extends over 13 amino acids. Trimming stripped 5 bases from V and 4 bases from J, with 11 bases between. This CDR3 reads CASSGQLGTEAFF. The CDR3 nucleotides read TGTGCCAGCAGCGGACAGTTAGGCACTGAAGCTTTCTTT.

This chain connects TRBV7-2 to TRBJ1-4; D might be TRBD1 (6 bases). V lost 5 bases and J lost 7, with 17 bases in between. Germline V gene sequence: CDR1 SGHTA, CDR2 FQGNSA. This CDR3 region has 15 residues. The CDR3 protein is CASSLWDNVGEKLFF. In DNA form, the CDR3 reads TGTGCCAGCAGCCTATGGGACAATGTAGGTGAAAAACTGTTTTTT.

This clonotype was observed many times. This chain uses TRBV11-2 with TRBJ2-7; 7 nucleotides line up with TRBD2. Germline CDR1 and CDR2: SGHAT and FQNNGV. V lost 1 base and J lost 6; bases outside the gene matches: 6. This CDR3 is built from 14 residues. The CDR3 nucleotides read TGTGCCAGCAGCTTAGTCGAGGGGAGGGGCGAGCAGTACTTC. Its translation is CASSLVEGRGEQYF.

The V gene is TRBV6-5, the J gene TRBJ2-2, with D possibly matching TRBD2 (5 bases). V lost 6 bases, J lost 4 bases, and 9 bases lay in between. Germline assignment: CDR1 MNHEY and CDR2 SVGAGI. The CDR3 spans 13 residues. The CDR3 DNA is TGTGCCAGCAGAGGACTTTTCACCGGGGAGCTGTTTTTT. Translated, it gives CASRGLFTGELFF.

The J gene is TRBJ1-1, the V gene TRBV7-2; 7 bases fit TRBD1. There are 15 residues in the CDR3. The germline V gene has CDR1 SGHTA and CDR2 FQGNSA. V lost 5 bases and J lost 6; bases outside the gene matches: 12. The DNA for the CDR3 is TGTGCCAGCAGCCTCGGAGGGGGCGGAAGAGCTGAAGCTTTCTTT. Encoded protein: CASSLGGGGRAEAFF.

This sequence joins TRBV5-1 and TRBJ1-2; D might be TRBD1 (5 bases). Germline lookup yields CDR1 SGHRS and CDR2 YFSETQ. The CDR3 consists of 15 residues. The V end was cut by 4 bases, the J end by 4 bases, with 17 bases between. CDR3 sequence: CASSLQSLGGYGYTF. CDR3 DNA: TGCGCCAGCAGCCTGCAATCGTTGGGGGGCTATGGCTACACCTTC. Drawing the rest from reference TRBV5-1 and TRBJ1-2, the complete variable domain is KAGVTQTPRYLIKTRGQQVTLSCSPISGHRSVSWYQQTPGQGLQFLFEYFSETQRNKGNFPGRFSGRQFSNSRSEMNVSTLELGDSALYLCASSLQSLGGYGYTFGSGTRLTVV.

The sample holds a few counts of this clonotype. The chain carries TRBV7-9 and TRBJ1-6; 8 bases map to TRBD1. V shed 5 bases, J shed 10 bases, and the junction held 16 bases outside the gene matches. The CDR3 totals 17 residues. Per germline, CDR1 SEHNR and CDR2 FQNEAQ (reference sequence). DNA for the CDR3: TGTGCCAGCAGCATATCGGACAGGGTAGACCCGGGATCACCCCTCCACTTT. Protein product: CASSISDRVDPGSPLHF. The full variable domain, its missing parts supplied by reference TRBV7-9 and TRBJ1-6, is DTGVSQNPRHKITKRGQNVTFRCDPISEHNRLYWYRQTLGQGPEFLTYFQNEAQLEKSRLLSDRFSAERPKGSFSTLEIQRTEQGDSAMYLCASSISDRVDPGSPLHFGNGTRLTVT.